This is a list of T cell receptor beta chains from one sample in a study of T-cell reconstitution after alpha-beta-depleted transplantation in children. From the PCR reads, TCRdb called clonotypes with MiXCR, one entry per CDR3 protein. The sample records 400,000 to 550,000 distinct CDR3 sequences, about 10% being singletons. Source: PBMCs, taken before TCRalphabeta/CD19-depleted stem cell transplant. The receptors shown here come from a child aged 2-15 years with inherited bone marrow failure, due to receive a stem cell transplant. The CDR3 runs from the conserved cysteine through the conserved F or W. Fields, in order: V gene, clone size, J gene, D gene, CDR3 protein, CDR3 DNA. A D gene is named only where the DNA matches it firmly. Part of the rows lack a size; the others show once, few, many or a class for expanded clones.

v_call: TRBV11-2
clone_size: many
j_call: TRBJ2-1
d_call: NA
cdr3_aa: CASSLSRGLTSYNEQFF
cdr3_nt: TGTGCCAGCAGCTTATCTAGGGGTTTGACCTCCTACAATGAGCAGTTCTTC

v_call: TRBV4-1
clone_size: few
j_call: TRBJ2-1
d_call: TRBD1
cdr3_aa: CASSVFGTGVNEQFF
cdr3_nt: TGCGCCAGCAGCGTGTTCGGGACAGGTGTAAATGAGCAGTTCTTC

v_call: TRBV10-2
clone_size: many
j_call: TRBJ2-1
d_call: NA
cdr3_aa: CASKISVSTYNEQFF
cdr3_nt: TGCGCCAGCAAAATTAGCGTTTCTACCTACAATGAGCAGTTCTTC

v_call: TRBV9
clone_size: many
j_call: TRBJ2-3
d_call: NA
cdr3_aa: CASSPERLSYTDTQYF
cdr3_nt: TGTGCCAGCAGCCCCGAAAGGCTCAGCTACACAGATACGCAGTATTTT

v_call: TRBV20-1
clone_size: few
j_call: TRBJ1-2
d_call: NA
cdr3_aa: CSAPQGLSGYTF
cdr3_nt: TGCAGTGCGCCGCAGGGGCTCTCTGGCTACACCTTC

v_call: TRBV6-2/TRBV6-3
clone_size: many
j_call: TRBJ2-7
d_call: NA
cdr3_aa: CASKRPGPTEQYF
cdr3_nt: TGTGCCAGCAAGCGACCGGGACCCACTGAGCAGTACTTC

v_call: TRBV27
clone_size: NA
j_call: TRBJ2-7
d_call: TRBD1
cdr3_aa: CASSRQGISYEQYF
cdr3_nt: TGTGCCAGCAGTCGACAGGGGATCTCCTACGAGCAGTACTTC

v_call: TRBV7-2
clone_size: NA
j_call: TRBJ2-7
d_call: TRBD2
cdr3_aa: CASSLGERERDEQYF
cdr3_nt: TGTGCCAGCAGCTTAGGGGAGCGGGAGCGGGACGAGCAGTACTTC

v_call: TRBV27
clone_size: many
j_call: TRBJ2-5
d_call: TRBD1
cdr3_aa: CASSFQGAETQYF
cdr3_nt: TGTGCCAGCAGTTTTCAGGGGGCAGAGACCCAGTACTTC

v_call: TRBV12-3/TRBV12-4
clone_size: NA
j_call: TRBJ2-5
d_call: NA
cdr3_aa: CASSLRGGLQETQYF
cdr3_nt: TGTGCCAGCAGTTTACGTGGGGGCCTACAAGAGACCCAGTACTTC

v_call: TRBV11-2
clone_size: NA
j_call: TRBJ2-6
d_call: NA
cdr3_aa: CASIGRGAPGANVLTF
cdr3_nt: TGTGCCAGCATCGGACGCGGGGCACCTGGGGCCAACGTCCTGACTTTC

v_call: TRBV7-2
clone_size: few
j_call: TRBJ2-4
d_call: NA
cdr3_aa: CASSLIPPRGIQYF
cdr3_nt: TGTGCCAGCAGCCTTATTCCACCGCGAGGCATTCAGTACTTC

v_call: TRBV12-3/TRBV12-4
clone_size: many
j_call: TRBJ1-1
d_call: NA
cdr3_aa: CASSLGRVEGF
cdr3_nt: TGTGCCAGCAGTTTAGGCAGGGTGGAGGGATTT

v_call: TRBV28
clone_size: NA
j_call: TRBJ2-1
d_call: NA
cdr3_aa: CATRGERPVSREQFF
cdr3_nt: TGTGCCACAAGAGGGGAGCGGCCCGTCTCGAGGGAGCAGTTCTTC

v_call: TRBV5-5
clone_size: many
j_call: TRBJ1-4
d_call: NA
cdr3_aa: CASSSLSYARSFNEKLFF
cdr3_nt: TGTGCCAGCAGCTCCCTCTCGTACGCACGCAGTTTTAATGAAAAACTGTTTTTT

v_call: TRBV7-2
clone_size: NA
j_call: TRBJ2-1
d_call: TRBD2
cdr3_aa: CASSLATYRREGINEQFF
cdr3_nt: TGTGCCAGCAGCTTAGCCACCTACAGGCGGGAGGGGATTAATGAGCAGTTCTTC

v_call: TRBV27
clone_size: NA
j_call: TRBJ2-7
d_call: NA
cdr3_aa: CASSPGLWVSYEQYF
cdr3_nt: TGTGCCAGCAGCCCGGGGTTGTGGGTGTCCTACGAGCAGTACTTC

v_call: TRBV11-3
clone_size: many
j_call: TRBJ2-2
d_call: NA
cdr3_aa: CASSLDRSGTGELFF
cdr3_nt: TGTGCCAGCAGCTTAGATAGGAGTGGCACCGGGGAGCTGTTTTTT

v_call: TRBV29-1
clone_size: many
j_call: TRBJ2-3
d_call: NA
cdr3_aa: CSVGPSPSTDTQYF
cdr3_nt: TGCAGCGTTGGCCCTTCCCCTAGCACAGATACGCAGTATTTT

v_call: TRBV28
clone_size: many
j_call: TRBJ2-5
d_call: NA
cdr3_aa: CASSPRRVLQETQYF
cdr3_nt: TGTGCCAGCAGTCCCCGGCGTGTCCTCCAAGAGACCCAGTACTTC

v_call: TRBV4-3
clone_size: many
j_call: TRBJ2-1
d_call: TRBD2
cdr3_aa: CASSQGAGEAYNEQFF
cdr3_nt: TGCGCCAGCAGCCAAGGGGCGGGAGAGGCCTACAATGAGCAGTTCTTC

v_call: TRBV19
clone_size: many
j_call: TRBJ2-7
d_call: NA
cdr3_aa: CASSIGSRGIASYEQYF
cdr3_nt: TGTGCCAGTAGTATCGGAAGTCGTGGGATCGCGTCCTACGAGCAGTACTTC

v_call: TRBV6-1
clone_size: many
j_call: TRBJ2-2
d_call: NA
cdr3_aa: CASSELSGVNTGELFF
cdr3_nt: TGTGCCAGCAGTGAATTAAGCGGAGTTAACACCGGGGAGCTGTTTTTT

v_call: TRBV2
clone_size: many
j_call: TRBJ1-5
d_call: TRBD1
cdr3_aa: CASSEALLGTDQPQHF
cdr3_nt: TGTGCCAGCAGTGAAGCGCTTCTAGGGACAGACCAGCCCCAGCATTTT

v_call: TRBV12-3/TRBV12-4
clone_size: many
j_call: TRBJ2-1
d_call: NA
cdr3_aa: CASSFGRGAYNEQFF
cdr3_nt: TGTGCCAGCAGTTTCGGGCGGGGCGCCTACAATGAGCAGTTCTTC

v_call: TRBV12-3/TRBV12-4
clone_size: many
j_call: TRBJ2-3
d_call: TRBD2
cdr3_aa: CASSPRGLITDTQYF
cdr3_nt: TGTGCCAGCAGCCCTCGGGGACTAATCACAGATACGCAGTATTTT

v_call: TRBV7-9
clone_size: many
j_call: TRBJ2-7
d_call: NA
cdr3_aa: CASSPKTVSYEQYF
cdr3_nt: TGTGCCAGCAGCCCGAAGACAGTCTCCTACGAGCAGTACTTC